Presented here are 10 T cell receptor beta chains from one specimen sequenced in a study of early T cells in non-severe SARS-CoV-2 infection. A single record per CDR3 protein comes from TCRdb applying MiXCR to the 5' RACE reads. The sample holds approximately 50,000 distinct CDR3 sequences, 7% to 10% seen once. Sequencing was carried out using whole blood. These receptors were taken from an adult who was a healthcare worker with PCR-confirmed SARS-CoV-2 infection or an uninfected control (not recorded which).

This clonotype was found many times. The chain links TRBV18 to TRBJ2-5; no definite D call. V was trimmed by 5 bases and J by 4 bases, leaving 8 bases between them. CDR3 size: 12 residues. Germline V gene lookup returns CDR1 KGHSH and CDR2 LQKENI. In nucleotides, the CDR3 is TGTGCCAGCTCATTTTCACCAGAGACCCAGTACTTC. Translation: CASSFSPETQYF.

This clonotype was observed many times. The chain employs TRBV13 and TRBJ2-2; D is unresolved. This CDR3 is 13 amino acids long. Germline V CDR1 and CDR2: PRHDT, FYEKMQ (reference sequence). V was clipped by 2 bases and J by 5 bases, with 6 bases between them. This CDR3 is CASSLLLTGELFF. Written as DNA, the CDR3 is TGTGCCAGCAGCTTATTGTTGACCGGGGAGCTGTTTTTT.

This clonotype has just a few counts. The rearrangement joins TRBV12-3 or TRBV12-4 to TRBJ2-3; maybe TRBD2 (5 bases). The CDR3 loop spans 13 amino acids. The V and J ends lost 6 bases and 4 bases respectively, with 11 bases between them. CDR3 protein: CASREGSADTQYF. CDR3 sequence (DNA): TGTGCCAGCAGGGAAGGGAGCGCAGATACGCAGTATTTT.

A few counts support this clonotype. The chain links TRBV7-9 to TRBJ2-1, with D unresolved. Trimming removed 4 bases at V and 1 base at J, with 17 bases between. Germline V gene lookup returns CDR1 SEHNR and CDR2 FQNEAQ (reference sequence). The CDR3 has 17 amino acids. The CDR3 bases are TGTGCCAGCAGCTCCCCCTCGGAGCTTGGGTCCTACAATGAGCAGTTCTTC. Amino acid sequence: CASSSPSELGSYNEQFF.

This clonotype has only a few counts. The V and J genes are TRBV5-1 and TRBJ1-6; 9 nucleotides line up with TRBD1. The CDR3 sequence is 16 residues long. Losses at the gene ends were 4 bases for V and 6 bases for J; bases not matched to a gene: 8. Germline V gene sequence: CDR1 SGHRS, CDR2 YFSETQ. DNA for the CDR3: TGCGCCAGCAGCCTCCATGCGGACAGGGGTAATTCACCCCTCCACTTT. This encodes CASSLHADRGNSPLHF.

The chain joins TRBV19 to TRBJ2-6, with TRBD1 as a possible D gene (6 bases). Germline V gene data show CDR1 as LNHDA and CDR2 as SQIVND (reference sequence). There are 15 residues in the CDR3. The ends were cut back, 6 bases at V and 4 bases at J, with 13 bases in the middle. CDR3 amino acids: CASRNGQTGANVLTF. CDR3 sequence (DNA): TGTGCCAGTAGAAACGGACAGACCGGGGCCAACGTCCTGACTTTC. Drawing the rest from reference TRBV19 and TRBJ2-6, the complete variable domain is DGGITQSPKYLFRKEGQNVTLSCEQNLNHDAMYWYRQDPGQGLRLIYYSQIVNDFQKGDIAEGYSVSREKKESFPLTVTSAQKNPTAFYLCASRNGQTGANVLTFGAGSRLTVL.

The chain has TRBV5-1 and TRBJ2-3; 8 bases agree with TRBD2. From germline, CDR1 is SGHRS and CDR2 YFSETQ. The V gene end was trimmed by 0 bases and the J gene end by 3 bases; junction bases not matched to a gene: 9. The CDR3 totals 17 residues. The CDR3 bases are TGCGCCAGCAGCTTGGTGGCGGGGGGCGCCTTTACAGATACGCAGTATTTT. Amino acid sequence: CASSLVAGGAFTDTQYF.

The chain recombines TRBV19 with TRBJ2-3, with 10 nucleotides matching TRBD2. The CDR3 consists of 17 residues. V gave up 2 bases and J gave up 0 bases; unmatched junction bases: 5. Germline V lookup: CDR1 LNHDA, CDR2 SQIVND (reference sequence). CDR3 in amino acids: CASSIWLAGESTDTQYF. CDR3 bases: TGTGCCAGTAGTATATGGCTAGCGGGAGAGAGCACAGATACGCAGTATTTT.

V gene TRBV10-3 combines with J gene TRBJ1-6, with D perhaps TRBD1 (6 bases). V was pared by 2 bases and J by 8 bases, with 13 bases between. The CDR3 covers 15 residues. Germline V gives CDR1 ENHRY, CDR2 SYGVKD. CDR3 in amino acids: CAISELSGEDSPLHF. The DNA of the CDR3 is TGTGCCATCAGTGAGCTGTCAGGGGAGGATTCACCCCTCCACTTT.

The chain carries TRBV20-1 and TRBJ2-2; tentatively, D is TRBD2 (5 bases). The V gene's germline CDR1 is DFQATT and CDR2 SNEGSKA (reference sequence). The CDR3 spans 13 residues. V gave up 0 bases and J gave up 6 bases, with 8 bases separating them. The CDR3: CSARELEAGELFF. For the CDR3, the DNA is TGCAGTGCTAGAGAACTAGAGGCCGGGGAGCTGTTTTTT.